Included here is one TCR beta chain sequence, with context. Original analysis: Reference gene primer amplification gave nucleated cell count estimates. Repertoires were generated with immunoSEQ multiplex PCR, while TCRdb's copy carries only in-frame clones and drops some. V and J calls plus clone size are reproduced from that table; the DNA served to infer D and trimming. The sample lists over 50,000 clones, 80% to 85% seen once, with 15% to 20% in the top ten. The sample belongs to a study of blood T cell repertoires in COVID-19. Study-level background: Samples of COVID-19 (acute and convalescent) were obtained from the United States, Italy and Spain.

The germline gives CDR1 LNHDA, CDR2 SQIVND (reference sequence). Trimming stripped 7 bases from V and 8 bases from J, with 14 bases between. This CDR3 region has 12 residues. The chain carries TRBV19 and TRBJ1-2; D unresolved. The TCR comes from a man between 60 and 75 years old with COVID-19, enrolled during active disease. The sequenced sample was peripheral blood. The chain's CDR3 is CASTRSSFGYTF. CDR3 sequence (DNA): TGTGCCAGTACCCGGTCGTCGTTCGGCTACACCTTC.